This T cell receptor (beta chain) was captured in a study of liver allograft versus peripheral blood T cells. In the study overall: What was compared were the T cell receptor repertoires in transplanted livers and those in the peripheral blood of recipients.

Trimming shortened V by 0 bases and J by 0 bases, and 6 bases separated the two germline ends. The CDR3 consists of 14 residues. Germline values: CDR1 GTSNPN, CDR2 SVGIG (reference sequence). Each CDR3 protein is one row after TCRdb ran MiXCR on the reads. Among approximately 8,100 distinct CDR3 sequences listed, 18% were seen once. This clonotype is termed medium-sized. The chain carries TRBV30 and TRBJ2-4, with D uncertain. The receptor was derived from a human patient who had a liver transplant. Part of the T cell pool may stem from the graft donor. In DNA, the CDR3 is TGTGCCTGGAGTGTAGTAGGAGCCAAAAACATTCAGTACTTC. It translates to CAWSVVGAKNIQYF.